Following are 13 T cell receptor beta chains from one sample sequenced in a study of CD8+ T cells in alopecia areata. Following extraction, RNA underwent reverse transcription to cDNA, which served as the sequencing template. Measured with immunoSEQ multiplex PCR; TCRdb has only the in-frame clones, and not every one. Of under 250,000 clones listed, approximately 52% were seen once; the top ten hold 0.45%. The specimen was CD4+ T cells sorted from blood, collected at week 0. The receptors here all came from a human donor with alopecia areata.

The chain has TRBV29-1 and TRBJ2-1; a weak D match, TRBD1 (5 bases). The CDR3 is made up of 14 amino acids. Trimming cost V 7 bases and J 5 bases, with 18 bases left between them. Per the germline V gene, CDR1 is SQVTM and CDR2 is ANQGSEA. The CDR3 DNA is TGCAGCGGCACTACAGGTTACAGCGACAATGAGCAGTTCTTC. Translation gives CSGTTGYSDNEQFF.

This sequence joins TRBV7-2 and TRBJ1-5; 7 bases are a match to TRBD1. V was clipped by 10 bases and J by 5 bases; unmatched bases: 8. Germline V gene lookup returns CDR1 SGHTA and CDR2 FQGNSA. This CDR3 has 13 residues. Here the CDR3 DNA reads TGTGCCACAAGAGCAGGGGGAGATCAGCCCCAGCATTTT. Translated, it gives CATRAGGDQPQHF.

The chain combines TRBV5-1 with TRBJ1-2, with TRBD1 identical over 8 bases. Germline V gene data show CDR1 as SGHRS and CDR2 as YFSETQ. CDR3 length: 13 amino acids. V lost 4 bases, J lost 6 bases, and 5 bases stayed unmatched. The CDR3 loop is CASSKQGEDGYTF. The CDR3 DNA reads TGCGCCAGCAGCAAACAGGGGGAGGATGGCTACACCTTC.

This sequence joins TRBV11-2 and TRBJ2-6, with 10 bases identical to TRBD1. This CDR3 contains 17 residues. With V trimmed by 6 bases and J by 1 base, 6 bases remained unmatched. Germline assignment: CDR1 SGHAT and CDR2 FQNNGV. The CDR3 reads CASRGTGVFSGANVLTF. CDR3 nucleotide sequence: TGTGCCAGCAGAGGGACAGGGGTTTTTTCTGGGGCCAACGTCCTGACTTTC.

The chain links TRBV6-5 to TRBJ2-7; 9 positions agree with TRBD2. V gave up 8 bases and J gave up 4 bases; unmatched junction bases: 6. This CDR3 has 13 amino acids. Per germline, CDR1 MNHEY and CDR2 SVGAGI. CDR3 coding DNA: TGTGCCAGCGGGACTAGCACCCGTTACGAGCAGTACTTC. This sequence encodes CASGTSTRYEQYF.

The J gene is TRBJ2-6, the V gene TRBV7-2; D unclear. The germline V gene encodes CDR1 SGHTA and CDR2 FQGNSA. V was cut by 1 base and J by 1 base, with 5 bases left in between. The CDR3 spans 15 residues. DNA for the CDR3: TGTGCCAGCAGCTTAGTTGAATCTGGGGCCAACGTCCTGACTTTC. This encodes CASSLVESGANVLTF.

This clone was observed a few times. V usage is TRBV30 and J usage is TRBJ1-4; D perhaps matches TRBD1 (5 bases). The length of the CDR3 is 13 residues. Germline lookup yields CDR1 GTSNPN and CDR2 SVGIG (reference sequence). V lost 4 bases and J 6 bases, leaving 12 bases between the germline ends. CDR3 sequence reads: CAWTGQGHEKLFF. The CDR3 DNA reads TGTGCCTGGACGGGGCAGGGTCATGAAAAACTGTTTTTT.

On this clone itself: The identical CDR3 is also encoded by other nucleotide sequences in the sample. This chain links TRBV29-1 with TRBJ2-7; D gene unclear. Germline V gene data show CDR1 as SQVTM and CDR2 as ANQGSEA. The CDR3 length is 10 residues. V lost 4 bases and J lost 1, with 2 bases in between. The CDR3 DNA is TGCAGCGTTGGGTCCTACGAGCAGTACTTC. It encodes CSVGSYEQYF.

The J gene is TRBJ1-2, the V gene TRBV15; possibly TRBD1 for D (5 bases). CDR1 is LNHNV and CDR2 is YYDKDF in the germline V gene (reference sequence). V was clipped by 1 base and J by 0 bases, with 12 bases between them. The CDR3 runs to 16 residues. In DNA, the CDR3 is TGTGCCACCAGCAGAGGGGGGGTCACAGCTAACTATGGCTACACCTTC. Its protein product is CATSRGGVTANYGYTF.

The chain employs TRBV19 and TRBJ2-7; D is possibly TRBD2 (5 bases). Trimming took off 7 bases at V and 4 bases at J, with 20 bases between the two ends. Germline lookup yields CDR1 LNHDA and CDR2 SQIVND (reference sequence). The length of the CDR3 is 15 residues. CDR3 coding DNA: TGTGCCAGTAAGGACTCTCGAGAAGGTGTGTACGAGCAGTACTTC. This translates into CASKDSREGVYEQYF.

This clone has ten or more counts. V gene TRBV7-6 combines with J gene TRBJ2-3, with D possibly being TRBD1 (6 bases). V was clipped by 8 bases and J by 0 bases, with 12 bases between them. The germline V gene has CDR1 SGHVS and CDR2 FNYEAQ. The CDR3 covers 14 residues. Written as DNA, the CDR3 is TGTGCCAGCGGGGGCGGGCCGAGCACAGATACGCAGTATTTT. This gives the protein CASGGGPSTDTQYF.

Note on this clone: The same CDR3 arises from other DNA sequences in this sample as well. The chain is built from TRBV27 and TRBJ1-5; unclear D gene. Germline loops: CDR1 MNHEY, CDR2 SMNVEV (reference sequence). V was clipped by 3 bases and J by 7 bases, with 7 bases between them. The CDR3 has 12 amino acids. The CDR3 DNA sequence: TGTGCCAGCAGTTTCAGAGGGCAGCCCCAGCATTTT. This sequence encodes CASSFRGQPQHF.

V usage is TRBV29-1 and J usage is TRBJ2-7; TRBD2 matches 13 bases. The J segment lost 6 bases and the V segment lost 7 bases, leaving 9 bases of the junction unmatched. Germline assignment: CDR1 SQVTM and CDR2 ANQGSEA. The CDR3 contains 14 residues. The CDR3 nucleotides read TGCAGCGCAGCCTCCTGGACTAGCGGGAGCGAGCAGTACTTC. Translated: CSAASWTSGSEQYF.